This TCR beta chain was identified during a study of blood T cell repertoires in COVID-19. For the study at large: T cells, B-cell-depleted T cells, or PBMCs supplied cDNA or gDNA.

Original processing methods: Amplifying reference gene primers gave estimates of nucleated cell counts. Measured with immunoSEQ multiplex PCR; TCRdb has only the in-frame clones, and not every one. D and trimming were read from the DNA, whereas the V and J calls and clone size are those reported in that table. The table records about 250,000 clones, 80% to 95% of them present only once. The CDR3 has 16 residues. The V gene's germline CDR1 is PRHDT and CDR2 FYEKMQ (reference sequence). Trimming pared 5 bases from V and 0 bases from J, leaving 16 bases between. The gene calls are TRBV13 and TRBJ1-1; D uncertain. The material sequenced was peripheral blood. The TCR comes from a man aged 25 to 40 with COVID-19, enrolled during active disease. CDR3 in amino acids: CASSQPREAMNTEAFF. CDR3 nucleotide sequence: TGTGCCAGCAGCCAGCCACGGGAAGCCATGAACACTGAAGCTTTCTTT. The whole variable domain, filled in from reference TRBV13 and TRBJ1-1, reads AAGVIQSPRHLIKEKRETATLKCYPIPRHDTVYWYQQGPGQDPQFLISFYEKMQSDKGSIPDRFSAQQFSDYHSELNMSSLELGDSALYFCASSQPREAMNTEAFFGQGTRLTVV.